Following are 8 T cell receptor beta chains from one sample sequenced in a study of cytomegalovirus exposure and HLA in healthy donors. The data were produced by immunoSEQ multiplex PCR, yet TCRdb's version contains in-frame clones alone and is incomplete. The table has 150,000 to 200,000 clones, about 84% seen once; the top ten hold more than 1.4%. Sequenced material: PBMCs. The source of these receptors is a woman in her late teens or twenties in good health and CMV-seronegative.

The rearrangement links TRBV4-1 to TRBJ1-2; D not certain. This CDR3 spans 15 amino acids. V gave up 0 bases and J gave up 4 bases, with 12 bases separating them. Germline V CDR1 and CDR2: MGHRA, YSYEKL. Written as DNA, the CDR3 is TGCGCCAGCAGCCAAGATCCGAGGGTTGGCTATGGCTACACCTTC. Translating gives CASSQDPRVGYGYTF.

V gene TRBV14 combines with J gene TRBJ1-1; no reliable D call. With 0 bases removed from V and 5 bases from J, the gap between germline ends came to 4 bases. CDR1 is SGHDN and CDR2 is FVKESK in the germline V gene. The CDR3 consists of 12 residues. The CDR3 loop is CASSQERTEAFF. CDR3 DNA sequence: TGTGCCAGCAGCCAAGAGAGAACTGAAGCTTTCTTT.

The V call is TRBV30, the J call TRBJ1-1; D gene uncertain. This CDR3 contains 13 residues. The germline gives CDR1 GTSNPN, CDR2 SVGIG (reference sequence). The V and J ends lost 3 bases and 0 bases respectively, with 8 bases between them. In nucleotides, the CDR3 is TGTGCCTGGAGGCAACAGCTGAACACTGAAGCTTTCTTT. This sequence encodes CAWRQQLNTEAFF.

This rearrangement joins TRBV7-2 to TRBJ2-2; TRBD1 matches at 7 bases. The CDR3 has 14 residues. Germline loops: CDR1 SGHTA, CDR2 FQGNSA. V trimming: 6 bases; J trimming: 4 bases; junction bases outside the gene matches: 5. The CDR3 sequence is CASRLQGTTGELFF. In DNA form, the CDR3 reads TGTGCCAGCAGACTACAGGGGACCACCGGGGAGCTGTTTTTT.

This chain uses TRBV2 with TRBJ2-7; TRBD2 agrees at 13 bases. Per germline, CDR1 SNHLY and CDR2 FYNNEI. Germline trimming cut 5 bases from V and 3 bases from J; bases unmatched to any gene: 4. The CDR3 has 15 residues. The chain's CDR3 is CASSPRTSGSYEQYF. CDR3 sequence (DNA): TGTGCCAGCAGTCCACGGACTAGCGGGAGCTACGAGCAGTACTTC.

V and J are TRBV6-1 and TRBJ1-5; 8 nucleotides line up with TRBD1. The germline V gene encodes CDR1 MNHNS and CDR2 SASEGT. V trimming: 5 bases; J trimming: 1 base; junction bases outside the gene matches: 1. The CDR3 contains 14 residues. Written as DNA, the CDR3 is TGTGCCAGCAGTAGACAGGGGAGCAATCAGCCCCAGCATTTT. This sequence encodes CASSRQGSNQPQHF.

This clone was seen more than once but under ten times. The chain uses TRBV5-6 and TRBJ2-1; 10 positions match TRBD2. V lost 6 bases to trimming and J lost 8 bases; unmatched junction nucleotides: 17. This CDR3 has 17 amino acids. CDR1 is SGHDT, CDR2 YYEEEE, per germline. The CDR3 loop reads CASIKIGTSAPRDEQFF. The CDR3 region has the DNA TGTGCCAGCATTAAGATCGGGACTAGCGCCCCAAGGGATGAGCAGTTCTTC.

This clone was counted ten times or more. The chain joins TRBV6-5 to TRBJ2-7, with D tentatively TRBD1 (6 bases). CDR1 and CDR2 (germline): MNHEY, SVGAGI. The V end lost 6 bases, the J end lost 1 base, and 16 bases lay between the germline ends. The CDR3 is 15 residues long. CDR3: CASSLDVTGSYEQYF. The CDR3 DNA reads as TGTGCCAGCAGCTTGGATGTGACAGGATCCTACGAGCAGTACTTC.